Only a few counts were recorded for the clone carrying this T cell receptor beta chain. Its antigen remains unknown. These data originate in a study of T cells in Graves' hyperthyroidism and ophthalmopathy. The study, taken as a whole, reports: Before onset, ophthalmopathy was predicted by the model a median around 6.2 months earlier. Ophthalmopathy was distinguished from stable hyperthyroidism by 13 V-J signatures.

V was pared by 3 bases and J by 4 bases, with 5 bases of the junction left unmatched. The CDR3 consists of 13 residues. Germline V CDR1 and CDR2: GTSNPN, SVGIG (reference sequence). Any patient presenting with uncontrolled infection, other autoimmune disease, pregnancy or lactation was left out. RNA transcripts yielded amplified TCR beta CDR3 regions. During a first-round RT-PCR of the TCR CDR3, the HTBI primer set was used. In TCRdb, the multiplex PCR reads were re-called with MiXCR into one record per CDR3 protein. This table has some 720,000 distinct CDR3 sequences, roughly 15% appearing once. The TCR originated in a young man with Graves' hyperthyroidism. This sequence joins TRBV30 and TRBJ2-7; the match to TRBD1 covers 8 bases. Sequenced: blood. CDR3 loop: CAWRPGQVYEQYF. The CDR3 DNA sequence: TGTGCCTGGAGACCGGGACAGGTTTACGAGCAGTACTTC.